This T cell receptor beta chain was identified during a study of blood T cell repertoires in COVID-19. Profiling relied on immunoSEQ multiplex PCR, and the TCRdb table lists in-frame clones only, not all of them. Here the sample spans 160,000 or so clones, 85% being singletons. Per germline, CDR1 SEHNR and CDR2 FQNEAQ (reference sequence). CDR3 size: 13 residues. Trimming left V 5 bases short and J 4 bases short, with 9 bases between. The TCR sequence derives from a woman aged 50 to 60 with COVID-19, enrolled during active disease. This chain joins TRBV7-9 and TRBJ1-5; tentatively, D is TRBD1 (6 bases). The sequenced sample was peripheral blood. The CDR3, as DNA: TGTGCCAGCAGCGCTACAGGGAATCAGCCCCAGCATTTT. Amino acid sequence: CASSATGNQPQHF. Combining the CDR3 with reference TRBV7-9 and TRBJ1-5 gives the whole variable domain DTGVSQNPRHKITKRGQNVTFRCDPISEHNRLYWYRQTLGQGPEFLTYFQNEAQLEKSRLLSDRFSAERPKGSFSTLEIQRTEQGDSAMYLCASSATGNQPQHFGDGTRLSIL.